A single sample gave rise to the 8 T cell receptor beta chains below, sequenced in a study of T cells in Graves' hyperthyroidism and ophthalmopathy. The CDR3 regions of TCR beta were amplified from RNA transcripts. TCR CDR3 underwent first-round RT-PCR with the HTBI primer set. Each CDR3 protein is one row after TCRdb ran MiXCR on the multiplex PCR reads. The data hold about 580,000 distinct CDR3 sequences, with around 46% observed a single time. The material sequenced was peripheral blood or thyroid tissue (not recorded which). The receptor source for this set is a woman under 30 with Graves' hyperthyroidism.

The rearrangement links TRBV5-1 to TRBJ2-7, with 7 positions matching TRBD2. The CDR3 covers 12 residues. Trimming at V came to 7 bases and at J to 7 bases, leaving 8 bases not matched to a gene. CDR1 SGHRS and CDR2 YFSETQ come from the germline V gene. CDR3 amino acids: CASRRQAGEQYF. CDR3 nucleotide sequence: TGCGCCAGCCGAAGGCAAGCGGGAGAGCAGTACTTC.

At least ten counts were recorded for this clonotype. V usage is TRBV25-1 and J usage is TRBJ2-2; tentative D call: TRBD2 (5 bases). CDR1 is MGHDK, CDR2 SYGVNS, per germline. V was pared by 6 bases and J by 6 bases, with 26 bases between. There are 18 residues in the CDR3. The CDR3 sequence is CASSPRGRGRLVAGELFF. CDR3 sequence (DNA): TGTGCCAGCAGCCCTCGGGGTAGAGGGAGACTTGTCGCCGGGGAGCTGTTTTTT.

Turning to this clonotype: One junction end disagrees with the germline gene, perhaps due to a read error. The chain couples TRBV11-2 to TRBJ2-7; the D gene is possibly TRBD2 (6 bases). The V gene's germline CDR1 is SGHAT and CDR2 FQNNGV. There are 18 residues in the CDR3. The CDR3 nucleotides are TGTGCCAGCAGCCCTAGAGGTCTCTATCGGGAGAGCTCCTACGGGCAGTACTTC. Amino acid sequence: CASSPRGLYRESSYGQYF.

The V gene is TRBV30, the J gene TRBJ1-1; TRBD1 might be the D (6 bases). Trimming pared 5 bases from V and 11 bases from J, leaving 24 bases between. CDR1 is GTSNPN, CDR2 SVGIG, per germline (reference sequence). The CDR3 sequence is 14 residues long. CDR3: CAWRFAGHPKVAFF. In DNA form, the CDR3 reads TGTGCCTGGCGATTTGCGGGACACCCTAAAGTGGCTTTCTTT.

This clonotype was observed many times. The J gene is TRBJ2-7, the V gene TRBV20-1; 8 bases fit TRBD2. Germline values: CDR1 DFQATT, CDR2 SNEGSKA (reference sequence). This CDR3 contains 13 residues. Trimming cost V 4 bases and J 2 bases; bases outside gene matches: 4. For the CDR3, the DNA is TGCAGTGCTACTAGCGGGTCCCCCTACGAGCAGTACTTC. This codes for CSATSGSPYEQYF.

The chain joins TRBV14 to TRBJ2-5; a weak D match, TRBD2 (5 bases). The CDR3 extends over 18 amino acids. Germline V gene sequence: CDR1 SGHDN, CDR2 FVKESK. The V and J ends lost 0 bases and 5 bases respectively, with 22 bases between them. DNA of the CDR3: TGTGCCAGCAGCCAAGAGCTCTCGGTGGGAGCGACTGAGGAGACCCAGTACTTC. It yields the protein CASSQELSVGATEETQYF.

This clonotype was counted many times. The chain combines TRBV7-2 with TRBJ1-2; 8 nucleotides align to TRBD1. The CDR3 is made up of 16 amino acids. The germline CDR1 and CDR2 sequences are SGHTA and FQGNSA. The junction had 8 bases not matched to a gene; V was cut back by 4 bases and J by 1 base. CDR3 bases: TGTGCCAGCAGCTACAGGGGGACGTTCAGTAACTATGGCTACACCTTC. Protein sequence: CASSYRGTFSNYGYTF.

The genes are TRBV7-3 and TRBJ2-5; TRBD2 matches 7 bases. This CDR3 is built from 16 residues. The junction had 14 bases not matched to a gene; V was cut back by 4 bases and J by 6 bases. Per germline, CDR1 SGHTA and CDR2 FQGTGA. CDR3 sequence: CASSSEGAGDVKTQYF. Written as DNA, the CDR3 is TGTGCCAGCAGCTCGGAAGGGGCGGGAGATGTAAAGACCCAGTACTTC. The variable domain in full, completed from reference TRBV7-3 and TRBJ2-5, reads GAGVSQTPSNKVTEKGKYVELRCDPISGHTALYWYRQSLGQGPEFLIYFQGTGAADDSGLPNDRFFAVRPEGSVSTLKIQRTERGDSAVYLCASSSEGAGDVKTQYFGPGTRLLVL.